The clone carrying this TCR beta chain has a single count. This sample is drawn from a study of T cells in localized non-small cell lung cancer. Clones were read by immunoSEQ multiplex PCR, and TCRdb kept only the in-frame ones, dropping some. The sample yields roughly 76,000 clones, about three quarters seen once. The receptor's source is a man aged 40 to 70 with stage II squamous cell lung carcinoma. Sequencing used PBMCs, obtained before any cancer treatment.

DNA for the CDR3: TGTGCCATCAGTGAGCACAGCAATGAGCAGTTCTTC. Translated, it gives CAISEHSNEQFF. The chain carries TRBV10-3 and TRBJ2-1; D remains ambiguous. There are 12 residues in the CDR3. Germline V CDR1 and CDR2: ENHRY, SYGVKD. V was clipped by 2 bases and J by 6 bases, with 5 bases between them.